These T cell receptor beta chains were read from a single sample in a study of CD4+ T cells in melanoma. The method was immunoSEQ multiplex PCR; TCRdb's version includes in-frame clones alone and lacks a portion of them. Among 13,000 or so clones, approximately 72% were seen once, and the ten largest hold about 20%. Material: cells from a culture (not recorded whether cultured in vitro). The origin of the receptors is a human donor with melanoma. Both conserved end residues are part of each CDR3.

V gene: TRBV4-1
J gene: TRBJ2-6
CDR3 protein: CASSQAGIHSGANVLTF

V gene: TRBV9
J gene: TRBJ1-5
CDR3 protein: CASSPPGRDQPQHF

V gene: TRBV6-5
J gene: TRBJ1-5
CDR3 protein: CASSLTGGSNQPQHF

V gene: TRBV9
J gene: TRBJ1-2
CDR3 protein: CASSVERGYGYTF

V gene: TRBV6-6
J gene: TRBJ2-5
CDR3 protein: CATSDRGQYQETQYF

V gene: TRBV19
J gene: TRBJ2-2
CDR3 protein: CATAGTVNTGELFF

V gene: TRBV6-5
J gene: TRBJ2-1
CDR3 protein: CASSRDFLEYNEQFF

V gene: TRBV27
J gene: TRBJ2-7
CDR3 protein: CASSLRPPGVYFAYEQYF

V gene: TRBV10-3
J gene: TRBJ1-6
CDR3 protein: CAISGGSLSPLHF

V gene: TRBV4-2
J gene: TRBJ1-1
CDR3 protein: CASSLQGGNTEAFF

V gene: TRBV4-2
J gene: TRBJ2-3
CDR3 protein: CASSLGAGVSTDTQYF

V gene: TRBV2
J gene: TRBJ2-1
CDR3 protein: CASTRQGNMNEQFF

V gene: TRBV5-1
J gene: TRBJ2-5
CDR3 protein: CASSAYRGTGTQYF

V gene: TRBV28
J gene: TRBJ1-2
CDR3 protein: CASRIDRGYGYTF

V gene: TRBV7-9
J gene: TRBJ1-1
CDR3 protein: CASVQKLNTEAFF

V gene: TRBV30
J gene: TRBJ2-7
CDR3 protein: CAWGWGLAGRYEQYF

V gene: TRBV7-8
J gene: TRBJ2-1
CDR3 protein: CASSPNFARPYEQFF

V gene: TRBV5-1
J gene: TRBJ1-2
CDR3 protein: CASSLTTLSGGYTF

V gene: TRBV5-1
J gene: TRBJ1-1
CDR3 protein: CASSFGGPMNTEAFF

V gene: TRBV5-1
J gene: TRBJ1-3
CDR3 protein: CASSLVGVPGNTIYF

V gene: TRBV30
J gene: TRBJ1-3
CDR3 protein: CAAGQGRATIYF

V gene: TRBV15
J gene: TRBJ2-1
CDR3 protein: CATSRATGSYNEQFF

V gene: TRBV5-1
J gene: TRBJ2-2
CDR3 protein: CASSSASTGELFF

V gene: TRBV4-2
J gene: TRBJ1-1
CDR3 protein: CASSLLRSFVNTEAFF

V gene: TRBV5-1
J gene: TRBJ1-1
CDR3 protein: CASSDVYTEAFF

V gene: TRBV6-6
J gene: TRBJ2-2
CDR3 protein: CASQGGVGTGELFF

V gene: TRBV6-6
J gene: TRBJ2-1
CDR3 protein: CASSYPSRDRVEQFF

V gene: TRBV9
J gene: TRBJ2-5
CDR3 protein: CASSVDKGLGETQYF

V gene: TRBV5-1
J gene: TRBJ2-7
CDR3 protein: CASSLGGSSYEQYF

V gene: TRBV7-8
J gene: TRBJ1-5
CDR3 protein: CASSLIPGGNQPQHF

V gene: TRBV6-5
J gene: TRBJ2-3
CDR3 protein: CASSSPSQGRGDTQYF

V gene: TRBV7-8
J gene: TRBJ1-5
CDR3 protein: CASSLAGQPQHF

V gene: TRBV9
J gene: TRBJ1-6
CDR3 protein: CASSPRGGWNSPLHF

V gene: TRBV6-5
J gene: TRBJ2-7
CDR3 protein: CASRTGASYEQYF

V gene: TRBV5-4
J gene: TRBJ1-1
CDR3 protein: CASSPGGHRVNTEAFF

V gene: TRBV4-3
J gene: TRBJ1-5
CDR3 protein: CASSQDEGGNQPQHF

V gene: TRBV9
J gene: TRBJ2-7
CDR3 protein: CASSVSPQTYEQYF

V gene: TRBV25-1
J gene: TRBJ2-5
CDR3 protein: CASSEYSGVETQYF

V gene: TRBV2
J gene: TRBJ2-1
CDR3 protein: CASSSLAGGLTGEQFF

V gene: TRBV10-1
J gene: TRBJ2-1
CDR3 protein: CASSPGLRNEQFF

V gene: TRBV5-4
J gene: TRBJ1-1
CDR3 protein: CAYTAARSEAFF

V gene: TRBV7-3
J gene: TRBJ1-6
CDR3 protein: CASSTAGDSPLHF

V gene: TRBV9
J gene: TRBJ2-5
CDR3 protein: CASSTPLGLAGGETQYF

V gene: TRBV30
J gene: TRBJ1-3
CDR3 protein: CAWGTAGNTIYF

V gene: TRBV30
J gene: TRBJ2-3
CDR3 protein: CAWRTISAGGEYF

V gene: TRBV19
J gene: TRBJ1-5
CDR3 protein: CASSTPRSRGFQPQHF

V gene: TRBV6-5
J gene: TRBJ1-6
CDR3 protein: CASSYGSGGHSPLHF

V gene: TRBV12-5
J gene: TRBJ2-5
CDR3 protein: CASGLGTGVPEETQYF

V gene: TRBV11-2
J gene: TRBJ2-3
CDR3 protein: CASSSPSLAGGPDTQYF

V gene: TRBV12-5
J gene: TRBJ2-5
CDR3 protein: CASGLGLAGASQETQYF

V gene: TRBV5-5
J gene: TRBJ1-4
CDR3 protein: CASSPLGEGEKLFF

V gene: TRBV7-8
J gene: TRBJ2-5
CDR3 protein: CASSLTGGLAQYF

V gene: TRBV5-1
J gene: TRBJ2-1
CDR3 protein: CASSLESDIGQFF